This TCR beta chain was sequenced in a study of blood T cell repertoires in COVID-19. At the level of the study: The United States, Italy and Spain were the sources of the acute and convalescent COVID-19 samples. T cells, B-cell-depleted T cells, or PBMCs supplied cDNA or gDNA.

Germline trimming cut 2 bases from V and 8 bases from J; bases unmatched to any gene: 5. The CDR3 totals 12 residues. Germline CDR1 GTSNPN, CDR2 SVGIG (reference sequence). Original processing methods: Amplifying reference gene primers gave estimates of nucleated cell counts. Some clones are missing from TCRdb's copy, which holds only in-frame ones; the method was immunoSEQ multiplex PCR. That table is the source of V, J and clone size, and D and trimming were worked out from the DNA. This sample has under 70,000 clones, with around 88% found just once. Sequencing used peripheral blood. The TCR originated in a woman aged 70 to 79 with acute or convalescent COVID-19. This rearrangement joins TRBV30 to TRBJ1-1; 7 positions agree with TRBD1. CDR3 DNA: TGTGCCTGGAGTCCAGGGGGTACCGAAGCTTTCTTT. It encodes CAWSPGGTEAFF.